The 20 T cell receptor beta chains below all came from one sample that was sequenced in a study of regulatory T cells in long-lasting Graves disease. Stated time point: newly diagnosed GD, antithyroid drugs for less than 3 months. Construction of the TCR library relied on RNA isolated from PBMCs. The TCR beta library used iRepertoire HTBI primers with Arm-PCR amplification of CDR3. TCRdb redid the calling of the multiplex PCR reads with MiXCR, one entry per CDR3 protein. The profile shows 420,000 or so distinct CDR3 sequences, over 15% of them singletons. The sample was also reused in another study, on T cells in Graves' hyperthyroidism and ophthalmopathy.

Here the sequenced sample was peripheral blood mononuclear cells (PBMCs), taken at new diagnosis, from a patient treated with antithyroid drugs. The receptors stem from a woman under 30 with Graves disease.

This clonotype came up many times. The chain employs TRBV6-2 or TRBV6-3 and TRBJ2-1; no reliable D call. The CDR3 totals 16 residues. CDR1 MNHEY and CDR2 SVGEGT come from the germline V gene. Trimming shortened V by 0 bases and J by 0 bases, and 9 bases separated the two germline ends. The CDR3: CASSYSRMVSYNEQFF. The DNA for the CDR3 is TGTGCCAGCAGTTACTCGAGGATGGTCTCCTACAATGAGCAGTTCTTC.

The chain is built from TRBV18 and TRBJ1-2; the D gene is possibly TRBD1 (5 bases). There are 17 residues in the CDR3. V lost 2 bases to trimming and J lost 5 bases, with 21 bases between them. The germline CDR1 and CDR2 sequences are KGHSH and LQKENI. In nucleotides, the CDR3 is TGTGCCAGCTCACCATACCCCAGGAGAACAGCAGGGTATGGCTACACCTTC. It encodes CASSPYPRRTAGYGYTF.

This clonotype was picked up a small number of times. The gene calls are TRBV20-1 and TRBJ2-3; D is tentatively TRBD1 or TRBD2 (6 bases each). This CDR3 contains 16 residues. The V and J ends lost 3 bases and 2 bases respectively, with 18 bases between them. Germline V CDR1 and CDR2: DFQATT, SNEGSKA (reference sequence). CDR3 residues: CSASGGRETHTDTQYF. The CDR3, as DNA: TGCAGTGCTAGTGGGGGGCGAGAAACCCACACAGATACGCAGTATTTT.

This clonotype turned up a few times. The rearrangement joins TRBV6-1 to TRBJ2-5; 9 bases are shared with TRBD1. The CDR3 spans 15 residues. The ends lost 6 bases at V and 5 bases at J; junction bases unmatched: 10. Germline CDR1 MNHNS, CDR2 SASEGT. CDR3 sequence: CASRVDPGTGETQYF. In nucleotides, the CDR3 is TGTGCCAGCAGAGTAGACCCCGGGACAGGGGAGACCCAGTACTTC.

Of note for this clonotype: This may be a read error, as it is one base from a much larger clone. V and J are TRBV28 and TRBJ2-7; 10 bases are shared with TRBD2. V lost 3 bases, J lost 7 bases, and 6 bases stayed unmatched. The CDR3 runs 14 residues. From germline, CDR1 is MDHEN and CDR2 SYDVKM. DNA for the CDR3: TGTGCCAGCAGTTTGGGACTAGCGTCCAATGAGCAGTACTTC. It encodes CASSLGLASNEQYF.

This clonotype was seen a few times. The V gene is TRBV19, the J gene TRBJ2-7, with 7 bases fitting TRBD1. The junction had 5 bases not matched to a gene; V was cut back by 5 bases and J by 1 base. Germline assignment: CDR1 LNHDA and CDR2 SQIVND (reference sequence). This CDR3 is built from 14 residues. Here the CDR3 reads CASSAPGQSYEQYF. The CDR3 DNA reads as TGTGCCAGTAGTGCCCCGGGACAGTCCTACGAGCAGTACTTC. Full variable domain (rest looked up from reference TRBV19 and TRBJ2-7): DGGITQSPKYLFRKEGQNVTLSCEQNLNHDAMYWYRQDPGQGLRLIYYSQIVNDFQKGDIAEGYSVSREKKESFPLTVTSAQKNPTAFYLCASSAPGQSYEQYFGPGTRLTVT.

As to this clonotype: This may arise from a read error, as a much more abundant clone is one base away. The chain employs TRBV5-1 and TRBJ2-1; tentative D call: TRBD2 (5 bases). CDR1 and CDR2 from the germline V gene are SGHRS and YFSETQ. This CDR3 is 12 amino acids long. CDR3 sequence (DNA): TGCGCCAGCAATCGGGAATACAATGAGCGGTTCTTC. It codes for CASNREYNERFF.

This clonotype occurred a few times. The chain recombines TRBV3-1 with TRBJ1-2, with D uncertain. Trimming shortened V by 2 bases and J by 1 base, and 8 bases separated the two germline ends. In germline, CDR1 is LGHDT, CDR2 YNNKEL (reference sequence). This CDR3 has 14 amino acids. In DNA form, the CDR3 reads TGTGCCAGCAGCCAAATGGCTGTTAACTATGGCTACACCTTC. Protein sequence: CASSQMAVNYGYTF.

The V call is TRBV24-1, the J call TRBJ2-5; D call uncertain. V was clipped by 3 bases and J by 7 bases, with 14 bases between them. This CDR3 is 14 amino acids long. Germline V gene sequence: CDR1 KGHDR, CDR2 SFDVKD. The CDR3 sequence is CATSDGPSPGTQYF. As DNA, the CDR3 is TGTGCCACCAGTGATGGGCCATCCCCAGGGACCCAGTACTTC.

CDR3 sequence (DNA): TGTGCCAGCAGCTTAGGGGGTCAGAACACCGGGGAGCTGTTTTTT. Translated, it gives CASSLGGQNTGELFF. This sequence joins TRBV7-2 and TRBJ2-2; D is unresolved. This CDR3 has 15 residues. Trimming cost V 1 base and J 1 base, with 7 bases left between them. Germline lookup yields CDR1 SGHTA and CDR2 FQGNSA. Using reference TRBV7-2 and TRBJ2-2 for the parts outside the CDR3, the full variable domain is GAGVSQSPSNKVTEKGKDVELRCDPISGHTALYWYRQSLGQGLEFLIYFQGNSAPDKSGLPSDRFSAERTGGSVSTLTIQRTQQEDSAVYLCASSLGGQNTGELFFGEGSRLTVL.

This clonotype was detected many times. This chain connects TRBV7-8 to TRBJ1-1; weak D call: TRBD1 (5 bases). The CDR3 contains 17 residues. Germline V gene data show CDR1 as SGHVS and CDR2 as FQNEAQ. Deletions cut 2 bases from V and 3 bases from J, with 19 bases between. CDR3 loop: CASSLRIVRMGDTEAFF. The CDR3 DNA sequence: TGTGCCAGCAGCTTACGTATAGTCCGAATGGGGGACACTGAAGCTTTCTTT.

In this sample, this clonotype turned up many times. The rearrangement joins TRBV20-1 to TRBJ2-1; 7 positions match TRBD1. Germline assignment: CDR1 DFQATT and CDR2 SNEGSKA (reference sequence). J lost 11 bases, V lost 3 bases, and 7 bases had no gene match. The length of the CDR3 is 12 residues. The CDR3 here is CSARTGNPQQFF. The CDR3 DNA sequence: TGCAGTGCTAGGACAGGGAACCCTCAGCAGTTCTTC.

This clonotype was counted many times. The chain couples TRBV12-3 or TRBV12-4 to TRBJ2-7, with TRBD2 matching over 14 bases. This CDR3 spans 15 amino acids. V lost 5 bases, J lost 7 bases, and 7 bases stayed unmatched. The DNA of the CDR3 is TGTGCCAGCAGTGGGGGACTAGCGGGAGTCGGTGAGCAGTACTTC. Its translation is CASSGGLAGVGEQYF.

This clonotype was counted many times. This chain links TRBV11-2 with TRBJ2-3; possibly TRBD1 or TRBD2 for D (5 bases each). The CDR3 is 17 residues long. The germline CDR1 and CDR2 sequences are SGHAT and FQNNGV. V was shortened by 1 base and J by 6 bases, with 20 bases between the two germline ends. The DNA of the CDR3 is TGTGCCAGCAGCTTAGGTGGGGCCGGGACGAGCAGTGATACGCAGTATTTT. Translated, it gives CASSLGGAGTSSDTQYF.

CDR3 in DNA: TGTGCCACCAGGGACAGAAAAACGACCTACAATGAGCAGTTCTTC. Translating gives CATRDRKTTYNEQFF. The chain combines TRBV15 with TRBJ2-1; D possibly corresponds to TRBD1 (6 bases). The CDR3 is 15 amino acids. V shed 6 bases and J shed 2 bases, with 14 bases lying between them. Germline CDR1 LNHNV, CDR2 YYDKDF (reference sequence). Filled out from reference TRBV15 and TRBJ2-1, the complete variable domain reads DAMVIQNPRYQVTQFGKPVTLSCSQTLNHNVMYWYQQKSSQAPKLLFHYYDKDFNNEADTPDNFQSRRPNTSFCFLDIRSPGLGDTAMYLCATRDRKTTYNEQFFGPGTRLTVL.

This clonotype was counted a single time. The J gene is TRBJ2-5, the V gene TRBV20-1; unclear D gene. CDR1 DFQATT and CDR2 SNEGSKA come from the germline V gene (reference sequence). Trimming stripped 2 bases from V and 3 bases from J, with 13 bases between. The CDR3 has 14 amino acids. CDR3 in amino acids: CSARRFGLKETQYF. The CDR3 nucleotides read TGCAGTGCTAGACGGTTCGGTCTGAAAGAGACCCAGTACTTC.

As to this clonotype: This may be a read error, as it is one base from a much larger clone. The rearrangement joins TRBV7-2 to TRBJ2-3, with D perhaps matching TRBD1 or TRBD2 (5 bases each). The DNA matches TRBJ2-7 better at its end, which makes the J call doubtful. Germline V gene sequence: CDR1 SGHTA, CDR2 FQGNSA. This CDR3 has 12 residues. CDR3 loop: CASSWGPPEQYF. In nucleotides, the CDR3 is TGTGCCAGCAGCTGGGGACCACCTGAGCAGTACTTC.

J is TRBJ2-1 and V is TRBV4-3; possibly TRBD2 for D (5 bases). CDR3 size: 13 residues. Germline values: CDR1 LGHNA, CDR2 YSLEER. With 2 bases removed from V and 8 bases from J, the gap between germline ends came to 10 bases. This CDR3 reads CASSQSERYEQFF. For the CDR3, the DNA is TGCGCCAGCAGCCAAAGTGAGCGGTATGAGCAGTTCTTC.

This clonotype was detected ten times or more. The chain has TRBV4-2 and TRBJ2-7; the D is unclear. Trimming cost V 1 base and J 0 bases, with 10 bases left between them. This CDR3 region has 15 residues. Germline lookup yields CDR1 LGHNA and CDR2 YNFKEQ. CDR3 in amino acids: CASSQVPLGSYEQYF. The CDR3 DNA is TGTGCCAGCAGCCAAGTTCCCCTAGGCTCCTACGAGCAGTACTTC.

V gene TRBV12-3 or TRBV12-4 combines with J gene TRBJ2-3, with D maybe TRBD2 (5 bases). Trimming shortened V by 5 bases and J by 6 bases, and 18 bases separated the two germline ends. The CDR3 has 15 amino acids. The CDR3 loop is CASSQRTPAPDTQYF. In DNA form, the CDR3 reads TGTGCCAGCAGTCAACGGACTCCGGCCCCGGATACGCAGTATTTT.